Below are 9 T cell receptor beta chains sequenced from a single sample in a study of blood T cell repertoires in COVID-19. Clones were sequenced by immunoSEQ multiplex PCR, and TCRdb holds only the in-frame ones, with some missing. The table has about 31,000 clones, 91% seen once. The sequencing sample was made of peripheral blood. Source of these receptors: a human donor in a cohort sampled during active COVID-19.

The chain joins TRBV7-3 to TRBJ2-1; 7 positions match TRBD1. CDR1 is SGHTA, CDR2 FQGTGA, per germline. V lost 5 bases to trimming and J lost 15 bases; unmatched junction nucleotides: 16. The CDR3 is 14 residues long. The CDR3 loop is CASSQGTGDFIPFF. Written as DNA, the CDR3 is TGTGCCAGCAGCCAAGGCACAGGGGATTTTATTCCGTTCTTC. Drawing the rest from reference TRBV7-3 and TRBJ2-1, the complete variable domain is GAGVSQTPSNKVTEKGKYVELRCDPISGHTALYWYRQSLGQGPEFLIYFQGTGAADDSGLPNDRFFAVRPEGSVSTLKIQRTERGDSAVYLCASSQGTGDFIPFFGPGTRLTVL.

The chain uses TRBV6-2 or TRBV6-3 and TRBJ1-1; possibly TRBD1 for D (5 bases). Between the trimmed V and J ends, which lost 2 bases and 4 bases, there was a span of 17 bases. CDR1 and CDR2 from the germline V gene are MNHEY and SVGEGT. The CDR3 length is 16 residues. As DNA, the CDR3 is TGTGCCAGCAGTTACCCGACCCAGGGAGGTGGCACTGAAGCTTTCTTT. Residues: CASSYPTQGGGTEAFF.

The chain recombines TRBV6-5 with TRBJ2-5, with 8 bases that match TRBD2. The ends lost 8 bases at V and 5 bases at J; junction bases unmatched: 10. Germline V gene data show CDR1 as MNHEY and CDR2 as SVGAGI. The CDR3 covers 14 residues. CDR3 protein: CASFPAGGRETQYF. CDR3 DNA: TGTGCCAGCTTTCCGGCGGGGGGCCGGGAGACCCAGTACTTC.

The V and J genes are TRBV6-5 and TRBJ1-1, with unresolved D. CDR1 and CDR2 (germline): MNHEY, SVGAGI. This CDR3 is 12 amino acids long. V lost 5 bases, J lost 7 bases, and 11 bases lay in between. This CDR3 is CASSLLGGEAFF. The CDR3 DNA reads as TGTGCCAGCAGTCTCTTAGGCGGTGAAGCTTTCTTT.

The chain is built from TRBV15 and TRBJ1-6; D gene uncertain. V shed 5 bases and J shed 10 bases, with 21 bases lying between them. Germline V gene data show CDR1 as LNHNV and CDR2 as YYDKDF (reference sequence). The CDR3 extends over 16 amino acids. The DNA for the CDR3 is TGTGCCACCAGCGCAAGTGAGGGAATGGGGTGGTCACCCCTCCACTTT. Protein: CATSASEGMGWSPLHF.

The V gene is TRBV28, the J gene TRBJ1-2; D gene uncertain. Trimming shortened V by 7 bases and J by 8 bases, and 14 bases separated the two germline ends. CDR1 is MDHEN, CDR2 SYDVKM, per germline. This CDR3 is 12 amino acids long. DNA of the CDR3: TGTGCCAGCACGGAGGCGGGGAAAGGCTACACCTTC. Translating it yields CASTEAGKGYTF.

V gene TRBV7-8 combines with J gene TRBJ2-5; possible D gene TRBD1, 6 bases. This CDR3 has 13 amino acids. CDR1 SGHVS and CDR2 FQNEAQ come from the germline V gene. V dropped 5 bases and J dropped 3 bases, with 10 bases sitting between them. CDR3 bases: TGTGCCAGCAGCCGGGGACATGAAGAGACCCAGTACTTC. It is translated as CASSRGHEETQYF.

The chain carries TRBV9 and TRBJ1-1, with D possibly being TRBD1 (6 bases). V lost 1 base and J 5 bases, leaving 9 bases between the germline ends. CDR3 size: 13 residues. In germline, CDR1 is SGDLS, CDR2 YYNGEE. The CDR3 spells CASSVMRGTEAFF. CDR3 nucleotides: TGTGCCAGCAGCGTAATGAGGGGGACTGAAGCTTTCTTT.

The V gene is TRBV28, the J gene TRBJ2-4; no reliable D call. The V gene lost 5 bases and the J gene lost 0 bases, with 14 bases spanning the gap. CDR3 length equals 16 residues. The germline gives CDR1 MDHEN, CDR2 SYDVKM. The CDR3 coding sequence is TGTGCCAGCAGTAGTTTACCCCAACTAGCCAAAAACATTCAGTACTTC. Its translation is CASSSLPQLAKNIQYF.